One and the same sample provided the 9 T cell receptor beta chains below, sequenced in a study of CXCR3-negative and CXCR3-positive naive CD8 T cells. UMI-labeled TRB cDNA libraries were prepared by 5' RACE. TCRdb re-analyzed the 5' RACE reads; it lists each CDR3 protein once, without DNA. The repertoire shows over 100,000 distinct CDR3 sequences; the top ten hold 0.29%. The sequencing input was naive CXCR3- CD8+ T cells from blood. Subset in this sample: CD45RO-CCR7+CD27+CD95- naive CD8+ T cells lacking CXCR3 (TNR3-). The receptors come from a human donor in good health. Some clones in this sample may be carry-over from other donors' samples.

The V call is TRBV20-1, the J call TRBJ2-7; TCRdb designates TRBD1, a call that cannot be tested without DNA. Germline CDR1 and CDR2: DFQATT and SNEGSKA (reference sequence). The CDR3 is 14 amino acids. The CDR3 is CSAFRQGNSYEQYF.

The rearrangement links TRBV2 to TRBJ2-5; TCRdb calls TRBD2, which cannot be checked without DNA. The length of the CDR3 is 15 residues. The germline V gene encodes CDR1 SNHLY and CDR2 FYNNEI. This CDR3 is CASSGRTSGQETQYF.

This chain's CDR3 is CASSLLAGARTGELFF. The rearrangement links TRBV7-3 to TRBJ2-2; TCRdb calls TRBD2, which cannot be checked without DNA. Germline V gives CDR1 SGHTA, CDR2 FQGTGA. The CDR3 sequence is 16 residues long.

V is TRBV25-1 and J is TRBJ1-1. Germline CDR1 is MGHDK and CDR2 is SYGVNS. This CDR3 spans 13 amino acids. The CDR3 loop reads CASSLQMNTEAFF. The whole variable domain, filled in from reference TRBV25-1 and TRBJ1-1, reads EADIYQTPRYLVIGTGKKITLECSQTMGHDKMYWYQQDPGMELHLIHYSYGVNSTEKGDLSSESTVSRIRTEHFPLTLESARPSHTSQYLCASSLQMNTEAFFGQGTRLTVV.

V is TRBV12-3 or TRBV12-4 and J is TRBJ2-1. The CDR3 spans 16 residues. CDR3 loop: CASSLSGRSSYNEQFF.

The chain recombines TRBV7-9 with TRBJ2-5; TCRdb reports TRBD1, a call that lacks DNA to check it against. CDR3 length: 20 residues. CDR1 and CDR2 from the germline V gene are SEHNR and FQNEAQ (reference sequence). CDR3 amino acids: CASSFSTGGRPRDFSETQYF.

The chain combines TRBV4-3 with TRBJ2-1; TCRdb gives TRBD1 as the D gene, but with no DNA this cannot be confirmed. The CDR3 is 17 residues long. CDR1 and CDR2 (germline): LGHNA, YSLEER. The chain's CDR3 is CASSQDWGDFSYNEQFF.

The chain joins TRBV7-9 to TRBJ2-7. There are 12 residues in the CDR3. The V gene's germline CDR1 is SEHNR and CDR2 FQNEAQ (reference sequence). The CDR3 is CASSFITYEQYF.

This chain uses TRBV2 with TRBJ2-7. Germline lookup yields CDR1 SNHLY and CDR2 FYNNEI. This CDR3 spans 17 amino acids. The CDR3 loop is CASSDRLLRPVGYEQYF.